This entry concerns a single T cell receptor (beta chain). The sample comes from a study of T cells after somatic rescue of genetic block. The data were produced by immunoSEQ multiplex PCR, yet TCRdb's version contains in-frame clones alone and is incomplete. The table includes approximately 110,000 clones, 80% to 95% detected once. What was sequenced was peripheral blood mononuclear cells (PBMCs). The source of this sequence is a woman under 30.

CDR3 amino acids: CASSLARDTDTQYF. CDR3 DNA sequence: TGTGCCAGCAGCTTAGCCAGGGACACAGATACGCAGTATTTT. The chain couples TRBV7-8 to TRBJ2-3; D is possibly TRBD1 (5 bases). Germline CDR1 is SGHVS and CDR2 is FQNEAQ. The germline V and J ends were trimmed by 0 bases and 2 bases, with 6 bases remaining between them. The CDR3 is 14 residues long.